A single sample gave rise to the 10 T cell receptor beta chains below, sequenced in a study of cytomegalovirus exposure and HLA in healthy donors. PCR used 60 Vbeta primers and 13 Jbeta primers. TCRdb keeps only in-frame clones here, not all; method: immunoSEQ multiplex PCR. Of roughly 140,000 clones in the sample, nearly 80% were seen once. Sequencing was carried out using PBMCs. These receptor sequences come from a woman aged 25 to 39 in good health and CMV-seronegative.

The chain recombines TRBV4-1 with TRBJ1-3; weak D call: TRBD1 (5 bases). Germline values: CDR1 MGHRA, CDR2 YSYEKL. The CDR3 runs 18 residues. The V and J ends lost 1 base and 1 base respectively, with 17 bases between them. CDR3 sequence: CASSQGEGIKNSGNTIYF. CDR3 DNA: TGCGCCAGCAGCCAAGGGGAGGGGATAAAGAATTCTGGAAACACCATATATTTT.

The chain links TRBV18 to TRBJ2-3; 12 positions agree with TRBD1. V lost 3 bases, J lost 4 bases, and 2 bases stayed unmatched. This CDR3 comprises 15 residues. The germline V gene encodes CDR1 KGHSH and CDR2 LQKENI. The DNA of the CDR3 is TGTGCCAGCTCACCTGGGACAGGGGGCGCAGATACGCAGTATTTT. This gives the protein CASSPGTGGADTQYF. Looking up the rest from reference TRBV18 and TRBJ2-3 gives the full variable domain: NAGVMQNPRHLVRRRGQEARLRCSPMKGHSHVYWYRQLPEEGLKFMVYLQKENIIDESGMPKERFSAEFPKEGPSILRIQQVVRGDSAAYFCASSPGTGGADTQYFGPGTRLTVL.

This clone was counted between two and nine times. J is TRBJ2-1 and V is TRBV7-3, with D perhaps matching TRBD2 (6 bases). CDR1 SGHTA and CDR2 FQGTGA come from the germline V gene. This CDR3 is built from 17 residues. The V gene lost 5 bases and the J gene lost 5 bases, with 22 bases spanning the gap. This CDR3 is CASSAPSGSGLNNEQFF. The CDR3 nucleotides are TGTGCCAGCAGCGCTCCCTCTGGTAGCGGCCTTAACAATGAGCAGTTCTTC.

The chain's CDR3 is CASSPTRGAGNSPLHF. In DNA form, the CDR3 reads TGTGCCAGCAGCCCTACACGGGGGGCGGGTAATTCACCCCTCCACTTT. The gene calls are TRBV5-4 and TRBJ1-6, with D perhaps matching TRBD1 (6 bases). This CDR3 comprises 16 residues. The V gene's germline CDR1 is SGHNT and CDR2 YYREEE (reference sequence). The V gene lost 4 bases and the J gene lost 6 bases, with 17 bases spanning the gap.

A few counts support this clone. V usage is TRBV5-6 and J usage is TRBJ1-5, with a possible D match to TRBD1 (6 bases). V shed 4 bases and J shed 5 bases, with 7 bases lying between them. The germline gives CDR1 SGHDT, CDR2 YYEEEE. The CDR3 totals 12 residues. The CDR3 DNA reads as TGTGCCAGCAGCGCAGGGGATCAGCCCCAGCATTTT. Translated: CASSAGDQPQHF.

The count of this clone is one. This chain connects TRBV5-5 to TRBJ1-2, with TRBD1 as a possible D gene (6 bases). The ends were cut back, 4 bases at V and 5 bases at J, with 15 bases in the middle. The germline V gene has CDR1 SGHKS and CDR2 YYEKEE (reference sequence). There are 14 residues in the CDR3. The CDR3 is CASSDNRVDYGYTF. In DNA form, the CDR3 reads TGTGCCAGCAGCGATAACAGGGTTGATTATGGCTACACCTTC.

This chain links TRBV6-5 with TRBJ1-5, with a weak D call TRBD1 (6 bases). The V and J ends lost 0 bases and 6 bases respectively, with 9 bases between them. The CDR3 contains 14 residues. CDR1 and CDR2 from the germline V gene are MNHEY and SVGAGI. The DNA of the CDR3 is TGTGCCAGCAGTTACTCTGGGGGCCGTCAGCCCCAGCATTTT. It translates to CASSYSGGRQPQHF.

The chain recombines TRBV6-5 with TRBJ2-5; TRBD2 is a possible D gene (7 bases). The V end was cut by 0 bases, the J end by 5 bases, with 10 bases between. Germline assignment: CDR1 MNHEY and CDR2 SVGAGI. This CDR3 comprises 14 residues. The CDR3 protein is CASSYSGGRETQYF. The CDR3 region has the DNA TGTGCCAGCAGTTACTCCGGGGGGCGTGAGACCCAGTACTTC.

This chain joins TRBV5-5 and TRBJ2-3; unclear D gene. This CDR3 has 15 residues. From germline, CDR1 is SGHKS and CDR2 YYEKEE (reference sequence). The germline V and J ends were trimmed by 3 bases and 0 bases, with 11 bases remaining between them. As DNA, the CDR3 is TGTGCCAGCAGCTCCACGCCTACTAGCACAGATACGCAGTATTTT. Its protein is CASSSTPTSTDTQYF.

In this sample, this clone turned up once. V is TRBV6-1 and J is TRBJ2-3; 11 positions match TRBD1. The CDR3 loop spans 15 amino acids. CDR1 and CDR2 (germline): MNHNS, SASEGT. V trimming: 4 bases; J trimming: 4 bases; junction bases outside the gene matches: 4. The CDR3 sequence: CASSVRDRGSDTQYF. CDR3 DNA sequence: TGTGCCAGCAGTGTTCGGGACAGGGGGTCAGATACGCAGTATTTT.